A single sample gave rise to the 24 T cell receptor beta chains below, sequenced in a study of glioma-infiltrating T cells after dendritic cell vaccination. Measured with immunoSEQ multiplex PCR; TCRdb has only the in-frame clones, and not every one. The sample carries more than 70,000 clones, about nine tenths recorded once. Described time point: after dendritic cell vaccination, including at tumor progression/relapse. The sample here was blood, taken after dendritic cell vaccination. The receptors stem from a human donor with glioblastoma.

As for this clone: An end of the junction differs from the germline gene, which may be a read error. The rearrangement joins TRBV7-7 to TRBJ2-3; no definite D call. The CDR3 extends over 14 amino acids. Germline assignment: CDR1 SSHAT and CDR2 FNYEAQ (reference sequence). The DNA of the CDR3 is TGTGCTAGCAGCTTAGCTGCAGGTTGGGATACGCAGTATTTT. Its protein product is CASSLAAGWDTQYF.

The rearrangement links TRBV2 to TRBJ1-2; D is possibly TRBD1 (5 bases). CDR3 length equals 13 residues. CDR1 and CDR2 (germline): SNHLY, FYNNEI. V lost 6 bases and J lost 2, with 10 bases in between. CDR3: CASRVQVNYGYTF. CDR3 DNA sequence: TGTGCCAGCAGGGTACAGGTAAACTATGGCTACACCTTC. Together with reference TRBV2 and TRBJ1-2, the CDR3 gives the full variable domain: EPEVTQTPSHQVTQMGQEVILRCVPISNHLYFYWYRQILGQKVEFLVSFYNNEISEKSEIFDDQFSVERPDGSNFTLKIRSTKLEDSAMYFCASRVQVNYGYTFGSGTRLTVV.

In this sample, this clone turned up once. This chain links TRBV2 with TRBJ1-5, with TRBD1 as a possible D gene (6 bases). The CDR3 contains 14 residues. Trimming pared 7 bases from V and 11 bases from J, leaving 21 bases between. Germline V gives CDR1 SNHLY, CDR2 FYNNEI. In DNA form, the CDR3 reads TGTGCCAGCATCCGACAGGAGACAGGAGAGGCCCAGCATTTT. Protein sequence: CASIRQETGEAQHF.

The chain has TRBV5-6 and TRBJ2-1, with D possibly TRBD1 on 6 matching bases. Trimming left V 2 bases short and J 0 bases short, with 9 bases between. Germline V gene sequence: CDR1 SGHDT, CDR2 YYEEEE. The CDR3 covers 15 residues. The CDR3 here is CASSFRDISYNEQFF. As DNA, the CDR3 is TGTGCCAGCAGCTTCCGGGACATCTCCTACAATGAGCAGTTCTTC.

V gene TRBV27 combines with J gene TRBJ2-7, with 10 bases fitting TRBD2. The CDR3 sequence is 15 residues long. V was clipped by 5 bases and J by 0 bases; unmatched bases: 4. Per germline, CDR1 MNHEY and CDR2 SMNVEV (reference sequence). CDR3 residues: CASSLLAGSSYEQYF. In DNA form, the CDR3 reads TGTGCCAGCAGTCTACTAGCGGGAAGCTCCTACGAGCAGTACTTC.

V usage is TRBV7-6 and J usage is TRBJ2-2, with a weak D call TRBD1 (6 bases). V gave up 4 bases and J gave up 4 bases, with 10 bases separating them. CDR1 SGHVS and CDR2 FNYEAQ come from the germline V gene. This CDR3 comprises 14 residues. The CDR3 is CASSSGHTTGELFF. CDR3 coding DNA: TGTGCCAGCAGCTCGGGACACACCACCGGGGAGCTGTTTTTT.

This rearrangement joins TRBV10-3 to TRBJ2-1; D is ambiguous. V lost 3 bases and J 10 bases, leaving 7 bases between the germline ends. The CDR3 consists of 11 residues. CDR1 is ENHRY, CDR2 SYGVKD, per germline. CDR3 in amino acids: CAISELIEQFF. The CDR3 DNA reads TGTGCCATCAGTGAACTAATAGAGCAGTTCTTC.

The chain joins TRBV10-3 to TRBJ1-1; perhaps TRBD1 as D (5 bases). V dropped 4 bases and J dropped 5 bases, with 8 bases sitting between them. The CDR3 is 12 amino acids. Germline V lookup: CDR1 ENHRY, CDR2 SYGVKD. The CDR3 DNA reads as TGTGCCATCAGTGGCGGGGGGACTGAAGCTTTCTTT. Protein product: CAISGGGTEAFF.

The chain uses TRBV5-1 and TRBJ1-1, with TRBD1 as a possible D gene (6 bases). Germline loops: CDR1 SGHRS, CDR2 YFSETQ. V lost 6 bases, J lost 0 bases, and 18 bases lay in between. The CDR3 sequence is 16 residues long. The CDR3 region has the DNA TGCGCCAGCACGCAGATGGCAGGGGCAATGAACACTGAAGCTTTCTTT. Its protein product is CASTQMAGAMNTEAFF.

The V call is TRBV5-1, the J call TRBJ2-5; perhaps TRBD2 as D (6 bases). This CDR3 has 14 amino acids. Trimming shortened V by 2 bases and J by 5 bases, and 13 bases separated the two germline ends. Germline V gives CDR1 SGHRS, CDR2 YFSETQ. The CDR3, as DNA: TGCGCCAGCAGCTTAATGGGAGGAGGTGAGACCCAGTACTTC. This translates into CASSLMGGGETQYF.

The genes are TRBV5-1 and TRBJ2-1, with 10 nucleotides matching TRBD2. Trimming at V came to 4 bases and at J to 3 bases, leaving 4 bases not matched to a gene. The V gene's germline CDR1 is SGHRS and CDR2 YFSETQ. The CDR3 extends over 15 amino acids. CDR3 protein: CASSVGLADYNEQFF. CDR3 sequence (DNA): TGCGCCAGCAGCGTCGGACTAGCGGACTACAATGAGCAGTTCTTC.

The genes are TRBV12-5 and TRBJ2-7; 8 bases map to TRBD1. Germline V gene lookup returns CDR1 LGHNT and CDR2 FRNRAP. V was clipped by 5 bases and J by 5 bases; unmatched bases: 8. CDR3 length: 14 residues. CDR3 loop: CASGPDRVRDEQYF. DNA for the CDR3: TGTGCTAGTGGTCCGGACAGGGTGAGGGACGAGCAGTACTTC.

The rearrangement joins TRBV6-5 to TRBJ2-7; 10 nucleotides match TRBD2. V was pared by 5 bases and J by 4 bases, with 5 bases of the junction left unmatched. The V gene's germline CDR1 is MNHEY and CDR2 SVGAGI. This CDR3 has 14 amino acids. In nucleotides, the CDR3 is TGTGCCAGCAGTCGAAGCGGGAGGGCGTACGAGCAGTACTTC. Amino acids: CASSRSGRAYEQYF.

The gene calls are TRBV6-5 and TRBJ1-2; tentative D call: TRBD1 (6 bases). CDR3 length: 14 amino acids. Trimming stripped 0 bases from V and 7 bases from J, with 12 bases between. Germline CDR1 MNHEY, CDR2 SVGAGI. This chain's CDR3 is CASSYSLGRGGYTF. The CDR3 DNA reads TGTGCCAGCAGTTACTCCCTCGGCAGGGGTGGCTACACCTTC.

CDR3 DNA: TGTGCCACCAGCAGGGAGGGAGCGGGAGGGATCTACAATGAGCAGTTCTTC. Translation gives CATSREGAGGIYNEQFF. The chain links TRBV15 to TRBJ2-1; TRBD2 matches at 10 bases. Germline V gene data show CDR1 as LNHNV and CDR2 as YYDKDF (reference sequence). The trim removed 3 bases at V and 3 bases at J, leaving 8 bases unmatched. The CDR3 has 17 amino acids.

In DNA form, the CDR3 reads TGTGCCAGCAGCACCACAGGCCACGAGCAGTACTTC. Translated, it gives CASSTTGHEQYF. The V gene is TRBV9, the J gene TRBJ2-7; maybe TRBD1 (5 bases). From germline, CDR1 is SGDLS and CDR2 YYNGEE. V lost 4 bases and J 5 bases, leaving 10 bases between the germline ends. This CDR3 has 12 residues. Drawing the rest from reference TRBV9 and TRBJ2-7, the complete variable domain is DSGVTQTPKHLITATGQRVTLRCSPRSGDLSVYWYQQSLDQGLQFLIQYYNGEERAKGNILERFSAQQFPDLHSELNLSSLELGDSALYFCASSTTGHEQYFGPGTRLTVT.

For this clone: Relative to the germline gene, one junction end is altered; a read error may explain this. The gene calls are TRBV5-1 and TRBJ1-1; D may be TRBD1 (5 bases). Germline CDR1 SGHRS, CDR2 YFSETQ. CDR3 length: 14 amino acids. The CDR3 reads CASGFRAGDTEAFF. The CDR3 nucleotides read TGCGCCAGCGGCTTCAGGGCGGGGGACACTGAAGCTTTCTTT.

The chain carries TRBV10-3 and TRBJ1-2; 7 bases fit TRBD1. J was trimmed by 3 bases and V by 3 bases; bases with no gene match: 1. Germline V gives CDR1 ENHRY, CDR2 SYGVKD. CDR3 size: 13 residues. CDR3 DNA sequence: TGTGCCATCAGTGACAGGGGGTACTATGGCTACACCTTC. It specifies CAISDRGYYGYTF.

This rearrangement joins TRBV9 to TRBJ1-1; D perhaps matches TRBD1 (6 bases). With 0 bases removed from V and 5 bases from J, the gap between germline ends came to 14 bases. The CDR3 covers 15 residues. The germline gives CDR1 SGDLS, CDR2 YYNGEE. The CDR3 protein is CASSVGGHLGTEAFF. CDR3 DNA sequence: TGTGCCAGCAGCGTAGGGGGACACCTGGGAACTGAAGCTTTCTTT.

V usage is TRBV18 and J usage is TRBJ2-3; 8 bases are shared with TRBD2. Unmatched junction bases numbered 3, after V lost 0 bases and J lost 4 bases. Germline CDR1 reads KGHSH; CDR2 reads LQKENI. This CDR3 is built from 15 residues. As DNA, the CDR3 is TGTGCCAGCTCACCACCGGCGGGGGGATCAGATACGCAGTATTTT. Its protein product is CASSPPAGGSDTQYF.

The rearrangement joins TRBV28 to TRBJ2-7; a weak D match, TRBD1 (5 bases). This CDR3 contains 14 residues. Trimming left V 2 bases short and J 4 bases short, with 12 bases between. CDR1 and CDR2 from the germline V gene are MDHEN and SYDVKM. The CDR3: CASSLVPGIYEQYF. Here the CDR3 DNA reads TGTGCCAGCAGTTTAGTGCCAGGGATTTACGAGCAGTACTTC.

The V and J genes are TRBV7-8 and TRBJ1-1; TRBD1 matches at 7 bases. From germline, CDR1 is SGHVS and CDR2 FQNEAQ. The CDR3 has 13 residues. V lost 7 bases, J lost 5 bases, and 7 bases stayed unmatched. CDR3 DNA: TGTGCCAGCACTCTTTCAGGGGGAACTGAAGCTTTCTTT. It encodes CASTLSGGTEAFF.

The rearrangement joins TRBV2 to TRBJ1-1, with D perhaps TRBD1 (5 bases). This CDR3 region has 13 residues. Trimming took 3 bases from V and 3 from J, leaving 8 bases between them. Germline V gene sequence: CDR1 SNHLY, CDR2 FYNNEI. The CDR3 coding sequence is TGTGCCAGCAGTGATTGGGGGGACACTGAAGCTTTCTTT. Its translation is CASSDWGDTEAFF.

The rearrangement uses TRBV15 and TRBJ2-2; TRBD1 is a possible D gene (6 bases). The ends were cut back, 5 bases at V and 4 bases at J, with 11 bases in the middle. Germline loops: CDR1 LNHNV, CDR2 YYDKDF (reference sequence). The length of the CDR3 is 14 residues. The CDR3 region is CATSYRVGTGELFF. The CDR3 DNA reads TGTGCCACCAGCTACAGGGTCGGCACCGGGGAGCTGTTTTTT.